This T cell receptor beta chain came from a study of human T cells and chemical hapten exposure. CDR3 length: 13 amino acids. Sample time point: patch test 2, 6 weeks after DPC sensitization. Stated treatment: therapeutic diphenylcyclopropenone sensitization with weekly scalp DPC. Staff drew blood before applying each patch test. Original methodology: A typical sample had 93,000 or so TCRs, with about 23,224 to 700,000 overall. Each CDR3 protein gets one entry after TCRdb re-called the RACE reads with MiXCR. The V and J calls shown here were made by TCRdb, not taken from the authors' results. In the table there are some 70,000 distinct CDR3 sequences, about 9.4% of which are singletons. This clonotype was detected only a few times.

This clonotype originated in a woman between 50 and 59 years old with alopecia areata. Some clones in this sample may be carry-over from other donors' samples. The specimen was whole blood, collected in connection with sensitization to the hapten diphenylcyclopropenone (DPC). The chain recombines TRBV21-1 with TRBJ2-3. TRBV21-1 is a known pseudogene. For the CDR3, the DNA is TGTGCCAGCAAGGTCGAAGAGGCAGATACGCAGTATTTT. This codes for CASKVEEADTQYF.